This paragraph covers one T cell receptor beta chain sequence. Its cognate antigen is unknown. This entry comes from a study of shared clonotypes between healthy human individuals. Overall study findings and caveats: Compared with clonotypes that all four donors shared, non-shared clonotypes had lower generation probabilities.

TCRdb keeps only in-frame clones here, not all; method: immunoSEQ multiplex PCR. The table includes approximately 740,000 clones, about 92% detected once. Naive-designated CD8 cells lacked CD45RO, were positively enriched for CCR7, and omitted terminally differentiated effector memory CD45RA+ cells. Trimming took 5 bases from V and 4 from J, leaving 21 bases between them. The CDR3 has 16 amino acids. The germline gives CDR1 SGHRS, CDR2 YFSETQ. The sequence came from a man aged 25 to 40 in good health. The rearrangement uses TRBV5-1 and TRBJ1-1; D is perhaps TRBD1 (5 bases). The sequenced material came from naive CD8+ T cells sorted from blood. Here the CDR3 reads CASSTPGGVAGTEAFF. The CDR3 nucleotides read TGCGCCAGCAGTACCCCTGGGGGAGTGGCCGGCACTGAAGCTTTCTTT.